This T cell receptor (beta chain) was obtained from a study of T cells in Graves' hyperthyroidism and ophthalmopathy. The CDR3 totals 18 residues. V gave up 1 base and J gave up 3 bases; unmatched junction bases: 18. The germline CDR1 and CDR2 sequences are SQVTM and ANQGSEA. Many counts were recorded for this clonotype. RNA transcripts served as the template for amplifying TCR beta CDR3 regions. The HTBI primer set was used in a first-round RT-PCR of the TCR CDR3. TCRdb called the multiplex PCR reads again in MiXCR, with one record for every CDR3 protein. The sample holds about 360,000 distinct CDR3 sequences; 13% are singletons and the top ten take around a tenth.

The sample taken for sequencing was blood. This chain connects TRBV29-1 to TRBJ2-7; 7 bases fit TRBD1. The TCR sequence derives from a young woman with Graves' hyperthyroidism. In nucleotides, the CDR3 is TGCAGCGTTGAAGCCCCGGGACAGTCCTCCGGGTCCATCTACGAGCAGTACTTC. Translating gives CSVEAPGQSSGSIYEQYF.